Listed below are T cell receptor beta chains from one sample, sequenced in a study of blood T cells in healthy people across ages. TCRdb analysed the 5' RACE reads with MiXCR anew, one entry per CDR3 protein. The data show over 950,000 distinct CDR3 sequences, around two fifths seen once. Specimen: blood. All receptors come from a man younger than 30 in good health. CDR3s include the opening cysteine and the closing phenylalanine or tryptophan. A D gene is named only where the DNA matches it firmly. The size of a clone is reported for some rows only, either as once, few or many, or as a class for expanded clones.

j_call cdr3_length d_call v_call clone_size cdr3_nt cdr3_aa
TRBJ2-5 16 TRBD1 TRBV3-1 - TGTGCCAGCAGCCATACTGTGGGACAGGGGGTAGAGACCCAGTACTTC CASSHTVGQGVETQYF
TRBJ2-3 19 TRBD2 TRBV6-1 - TGTGCCAGCAGCACGCTAGCGGGGCGCTCCTACCTTGACACAGATACGCAGTATTTT CASSTLAGRSYLDTDTQYF
TRBJ2-1 14 - TRBV6-6 - TGTGCCAGCAGTTACTCGAATCTAGCCAAGGAGCAGTTCTTC CASSYSNLAKEQFF
TRBJ2-7 12 - TRBV3-1 - TGTGCCAGCAGCCAATCCCGTTACGAGCAGTACTTC CASSQSRYEQYF
TRBJ1-4 15 - TRBV5-1 few TGCGCCAGCAGCCCAAGACCCGCAACTAATGAAAAACTGTTTTTT CASSPRPATNEKLFF
TRBJ1-5 13 - TRBV6-6 few TGTGCCAGCAGAACCCTCTACGATCAGCCCCAGCATTTT CASRTLYDQPQHF
TRBJ2-7 13 - TRBV9 many TGTGCCAGCAGCGTAGAGACCCACAATGAGCAGTACTTC CASSVETHNEQYF
TRBJ2-3 16 TRBD1 TRBV27 many TGTGCCAGCAGTCCCCGGACAGGGAGAAACACAGATACGCAGTATTTT CASSPRTGRNTDTQYF
TRBJ2-1 13 - TRBV24-1 few TGTGCCACCAGCGATAACCCAGACAATGAGCAGTTCTTC CATSDNPDNEQFF
TRBJ2-1 14 - TRBV6-5 - TGTGCCAGCAGTTACTCGAGGGGCTACAGTGAGCAGTTCTTC CASSYSRGYSEQFF
TRBJ1-5 19 - TRBV19 - TGTGCCAGTAGCTCGGGGAGGGGACGCTTACTAGATAGCAATCAGCCCCAGCATTTT CASSSGRGRLLDSNQPQHF
TRBJ1-1 12 TRBD1 TRBV7-9 - TGTGCCAGCAGCTTAGAACAGGGGAAAGCTTTCTTT CASSLEQGKAFF
TRBJ1-2 16 - TRBV29-1 - TGCAGCGTCGTCAGGGAAGCGAACCTCATCAACTATGGCTACACCTTC CSVVREANLINYGYTF
TRBJ2-3 11 - TRBV5-6 few TGTGCCAGCACCTTTTCCGATACGCAGTATTTT CASTFSDTQYF
TRBJ2-3 16 TRBD2 TRBV7-9 few TGTGCCAGCAGCCCGAAGTCGGGGGGGAACACAGATACGCAGTATTTT CASSPKSGGNTDTQYF
TRBJ2-1 12 - TRBV6-5 - TGTGCCAGCACCCGCCCCGGCAATGAGCAGTTCTTC CASTRPGNEQFF
TRBJ2-4 15 - TRBV7-3 - TGTGCCAGCAGCTTGGGGACCGGCACTAAAAACATTCAGTACTTC CASSLGTGTKNIQYF
TRBJ1-2 14 TRBD1 TRBV28 - TGTGCCAGCAGTTTCCAGGGGGCAGTCTGGGGCTACACCTTC CASSFQGAVWGYTF
TRBJ2-3 15 - TRBV7-2 - TGTGCCAGCAGCGTAGGCCTTACGTACACAGATACGCAGTATTTT CASSVGLTYTDTQYF
TRBJ2-3 15 - TRBV20-1 few TGCAGTGCTAGTCCCTTTACGGGGCCCTTAGATACGCAGTATTTT CSASPFTGPLDTQYF
TRBJ1-5 16 - TRBV6-6 many TGTGCCAGCAGTTACTATGATGGGGGGCACAATCAGCCCCAGCATTTT CASSYYDGGHNQPQHF
TRBJ1-1 13 TRBD1 TRBV20-1 - TGCAGTGCTTACAGGGGAATGAACACTGAAGCTTTCTTT CSAYRGMNTEAFF
TRBJ2-3 13 - TRBV20-1 - TGCAGTGCTACGCGGGGCGGCACAGATACGCAGTATTTT CSATRGGTDTQYF
TRBJ1-1 12 - TRBV20-1 - TGCAGTGCTAGAGATGCCTACACTGAATCTTTCTTT CSARDAYTESFF
TRBJ1-3 16 - TRBV28 once TGTGCCAGCAGTTCCCCCGGCCCCAGCTCTGGAAACACCACATATTTT CASSSPGPSSGNTTYF
TRBJ2-7 13 - TRBV6-5 few TGTGCCAGCAGTTACTCGAAAAAACACGAGCAGTACTTC CASSYSKKHEQYF
TRBJ1-6 16 - TRBV6-2/TRBV6-3 once TGTGCCAGCACAAGAGGGGTATCCTCCTATAATTCACCCCTCCACTTT CASTRGVSSYNSPLHF
TRBJ2-3 14 - TRBV20-1 - TGCAGTGGAGTGGACAACTACGGCACAGATACGCAGTATTTT CSGVDNYGTDTQYF